The 2 T cell receptor beta chains below all came from one sample that was sequenced in a study of cytomegalovirus exposure and HLA in healthy donors. PCR was performed using 60 Vbeta and 13 Jbeta primers. This table comes from immunoSEQ multiplex PCR, and its TCRdb copy is limited to in-frame clones, with some not included. This table has about 160,000 clones, around 82% appearing once. Source material: PBMCs. These receptors all come from a man aged 50 to 60 in good health and CMV-seropositive.

V gene TRBV27 combines with J gene TRBJ2-7; D unclear. V lost 2 bases to trimming and J lost 2 bases, with 7 bases between them. CDR1 MNHEY and CDR2 SMNVEV come from the germline V gene (reference sequence). The CDR3 runs to 13 residues. CDR3 nucleotide sequence: TGTGCCAGCAGTTTAAACTCCCCCTACGAGCAGTACTTC. As protein: CASSLNSPYEQYF.

The genes are TRBV19 and TRBJ2-1; TRBD2 agrees at 12 bases. The CDR3 runs 17 residues. Trimming took 5 bases from V and 2 from J; bases not matched to a gene: 7. From germline, CDR1 is LNHDA and CDR2 SQIVND (reference sequence). This CDR3 reads CASSPRRTSGAYNEQFF. CDR3 DNA: TGTGCCAGTAGTCCCAGACGGACTAGCGGGGCCTACAATGAGCAGTTCTTC. Looking up the rest from reference TRBV19 and TRBJ2-1 gives the full variable domain: DGGITQSPKYLFRKEGQNVTLSCEQNLNHDAMYWYRQDPGQGLRLIYYSQIVNDFQKGDIAEGYSVSREKKESFPLTVTSAQKNPTAFYLCASSPRRTSGAYNEQFFGPGTRLTVL.